What follows are 8 T cell receptor delta chains derived from one specimen sequenced in a study of gamma-delta T cells after stem cell transplantation. TCRdb re-called clones from the RT-PCR reads using CATT. The sample lists about 1,400 delta-chain clones, around 14% occurring once. The sequenced sample was gamma-delta T cells. Receptors originate from a human donor. It is not recorded whose cells these are; they may come from a transplant donor.

The V call is TRDV1, the J call TRDJ1; TRDD3 matches 10 bases. CDR3 length equals 16 residues. The V and J ends lost 5 bases and 4 bases, in that order; junction bases with no gene match: 10. CDR1 and CDR2 from the germline V gene are TSWWSYY and QGS. In nucleotides, the CDR3 is TGTGCTCTTGGGAAAGGGGGGGGGATACGCAACGATAAACTCATCTTT. Its protein is CALGKGGGIRNDKLIF.

By share of the sample, this clone is medium-sized. At the DNA level, this CDR3 is encoded by other sequences in the same sample as well. The rearrangement links TRDV2 to TRDJ1, with D uncertain. V was shortened by 2 bases and J by 0 bases, with 12 bases between the two germline ends. This CDR3 has 15 residues. Germline loops: CDR1 GEAIGNYY, CDR2 EKD. The CDR3 protein is CACDSIEDYTDKLIF. The CDR3 DNA follows: TGTGCCTGTGACAGTATCGAGGATTACACCGATAAACTCATCTTT.

Comment on this clone: TCRdb's protein, taken from a much larger clone, differs from this DNA's translation at residue 16, likely owing to a read error; the protein displayed comes from the DNA. CDR3: CACDTGPWGLSSWDTQQMFF. The CDR3 region has the DNA TGTGCCTGTGACACCGGTCCCTGGGGGTTGAGCTCCTGGGACACCCAACAGATGTTTTTC. V is TRDV2 and J is TRDJ3, with 7 bases fitting TRDD3. CDR3 length: 20 residues. Germline CDR1 reads GEAIGNYY; CDR2 reads EKD.

Regarding this clone: One end of the junction fails to match germline, which may point to a read error. V gene TRDV2 combines with J gene TRDJ1, with TRDD3 matching 13 bases. Looked up from germline, CDR1 is GEAIGNYY and CDR2 is EKD. The CDR3 has 19 residues. CDR3 residues: CACDPVLGDTRYYTDRLIF. DNA for the CDR3: TGTGCCTGTGACCCTGTACTGGGGGATACGCGTTACTACACCGATAGACTCATCTTT.

This clone occurred a few times. The mismatch at residue 18 between this DNA's translation and the TCRdb protein of a much larger clone likely reflects a read error; the protein shown is translated from the DNA. The chain links TRDV2 to TRDJ3; 7 bases agree with TRDD3. The CDR3 has 20 residues. The germline CDR1 and CDR2 sequences are GEAIGNYY and EKD. CDR3 region: CACDTGPWGLSSWDTRQTFF. In DNA, the CDR3 is TGTGCCTGTGACACCGGTCCCTGGGGGTTGAGCTCCTGGGACACCCGACAGACGTTTTTC.

This clone has more than one count but fewer than ten. The gene calls are TRDV2 and TRDJ1, with 9 bases fitting TRDD3. Losses at the gene ends were 0 bases for V and 0 bases for J; bases not matched to a gene: 4. The CDR3 loop spans 16 amino acids. In germline, CDR1 is GEAIGNYY, CDR2 EKD. In nucleotides, the CDR3 is TGTGCCTGTGACACCTTGGGGGATAGTTACACCGATAAACTCATCTTT. Its translation is CACDTLGDSYTDKLIF.

This clone came up a few times. This probably arose from a read error, given a far larger clone one base away. The rearrangement joins TRDV2 to TRDJ3; 8 positions agree with TRDD3. The CDR3 is 21 residues long. Per the germline V gene, CDR1 is GEAIGNYY and CDR2 is EKD. The junction had 13 bases not matched to a gene; V was cut back by 0 bases and J by 1 base. CDR3 protein: CACDTASYGGCDSWDTRQMFF. Here the CDR3 DNA reads TGTGCCTGTGACACCGCGTCGTATGGGGGATGCGATTCCTGGGACACCCGACAGATGTTTTTC.

Comments on this clone: Being one base from a much bigger clone, this may be a read error. The sample carries other DNA sequences with the same CDR3. This chain uses TRDV1 with TRDJ1; a possible D gene is TRDD3 (5 bases). CDR3 length equals 17 residues. Germline V gene sequence: CDR1 TSWWSYY, CDR2 QGS. The CDR3 DNA reads TGTGCTCTTGGGGATCCATACGGGAGGCAGTACACTGATAAACTCATCTTT. This translates into CALGDPYGRQYTDKLIF.